This record concerns one T cell receptor beta chain sequence. Germline loops: CDR1 MNHEY, CDR2 SVGAGI. V was clipped by 2 bases and J by 4 bases, with 17 bases between them. The CDR3 sequence is 16 residues long. Measured with immunoSEQ multiplex PCR; TCRdb has only the in-frame clones, and not every one. The sample holds more than 9,000 clones, roughly 85% seen once. This specimen comes from a study of somatic mutations in cytotoxic T cells in rheumatoid arthritis. Sequenced: CD8+ T cells sorted from blood. V usage is TRBV6-5 and J usage is TRBJ1-1; perhaps TRBD1 as D (6 bases). This receptor was identified in an adult with rheumatoid arthritis. The CDR3 loop is CASSYGNRERATEAFF. CDR3 nucleotides: TGTGCCAGCAGTTACGGGAACAGGGAGCGTGCCACTGAAGCTTTCTTT.